Below are 13 T cell receptor beta chains sequenced from a single sample in a study of tumor-infiltrating lymphocytes in localized non-small cell lung cancer. Clones were sequenced by immunoSEQ multiplex PCR, and TCRdb holds only the in-frame ones, with some missing. The repertoire holds 10,000 to 15,000 clones, with roughly 70% as singletons. Input material: lung tumor tissue. Receptor source: a human donor with non-small cell lung cancer.

This clone has only one observation. The CDR3 sequence: CASRFGGVLDTQYF. The CDR3 DNA sequence: TGTGCCAGCAGGTTTGGCGGGGTTTTGGATACGCAGTATTTT. V gene TRBV5-6 combines with J gene TRBJ2-3; possible D gene TRBD2, 6 bases. Between the trimmed V and J ends, which lost 5 bases and 6 bases, there was a span of 16 bases. The CDR3 consists of 14 residues. Per the germline V gene, CDR1 is SGHDT and CDR2 is YYEEEE. Variable domain in full (rest from reference TRBV5-6 and TRBJ2-3): DAGVTQSPTHLIKTRGQQVTLRCSPKSGHDTVSWYQQALGQGPQFIFQYYEEEERQRGNFPDRFSGHQFPNYSSELNVNALLLGDSALYLCASRFGGVLDTQYFGPGTRLTVL.

This clone was counted a few times. The V and J genes are TRBV5-1 and TRBJ2-2; TRBD1 matches at 9 bases. Germline loops: CDR1 SGHRS, CDR2 YFSETQ. The CDR3 totals 16 residues. Trimming took 2 bases from V and 3 from J; bases not matched to a gene: 5. The CDR3 loop is CASSLQGALYTGELFF. CDR3 DNA: TGCGCCAGCAGCTTACAGGGGGCGTTATACACCGGGGAGCTGTTTTTT.

This clone was counted a few times. This sequence joins TRBV5-1 and TRBJ2-1, with 9 bases lining up with TRBD1. CDR3 length: 16 amino acids. J was trimmed by 6 bases and V by 3 bases; bases with no gene match: 10. Germline loops: CDR1 SGHRS, CDR2 YFSETQ. CDR3 in amino acids: CASSSGQGPRGNEQFF. The CDR3 DNA sequence: TGCGCCAGCAGCTCCGGACAGGGGCCCAGAGGCAATGAGCAGTTCTTC.

The chain links TRBV9 to TRBJ1-3; D is perhaps TRBD1 (6 bases). The CDR3 has 16 amino acids. V was clipped by 0 bases and J by 0 bases, with 10 bases between them. Germline CDR1 reads SGDLS; CDR2 reads YYNGEE. DNA for the CDR3: TGTGCCAGCAGCGTAGGGTGGGACAACTCTGGAAACACCATATATTTT. It specifies CASSVGWDNSGNTIYF.

This sequence joins TRBV5-1 and TRBJ2-5, with 8 positions matching TRBD2. With 1 base clipped from V and 1 base from J, the junction kept 3 bases outside the gene matches. The length of the CDR3 is 15 residues. Germline V gene sequence: CDR1 SGHRS, CDR2 YFSETQ. The CDR3 here is CASSLLTSAQETQYF. The CDR3 nucleotides read TGCGCCAGCAGCTTGTTGACTAGCGCCCAAGAGACCCAGTACTTC. Together with reference TRBV5-1 and TRBJ2-5, the CDR3 gives the full variable domain: KAGVTQTPRYLIKTRGQQVTLSCSPISGHRSVSWYQQTPGQGLQFLFEYFSETQRNKGNFPGRFSGRQFSNSRSEMNVSTLELGDSALYLCASSLLTSAQETQYFGPGTRLLVL.

The gene calls are TRBV10-1 and TRBJ1-5, with unresolved D. CDR3 length equals 12 residues. Germline V CDR1 and CDR2: WNHNN, SYGVQD (reference sequence). V lost 5 bases and J 4 bases, leaving 6 bases between the germline ends. The CDR3 here is CASSRGNQPQHF. CDR3 DNA: TGCGCCAGCAGTCGTGGTAATCAGCCCCAGCATTTT.

This chain links TRBV5-1 with TRBJ1-5; D may be TRBD1 (6 bases). The ends were cut back, 0 bases at V and 6 bases at J, with 13 bases in the middle. This CDR3 region has 15 residues. Germline V gene sequence: CDR1 SGHRS, CDR2 YFSETQ. DNA of the CDR3: TGCGCCAGCAGCTTGGCGGCAGGGGACCGTCAGCCCCAGCATTTT. This sequence encodes CASSLAAGDRQPQHF.

The V and J genes are TRBV7-9 and TRBJ2-1; 7 nucleotides match TRBD2. Germline loops: CDR1 SEHNR, CDR2 FQNEAQ (reference sequence). J gave up 5 bases and V 5 bases, and 12 bases lay outside the gene matches. CDR3 size: 16 residues. The CDR3 region is CASSQPRGGRDNEQFF. The CDR3 DNA reads as TGTGCCAGCAGCCAACCGAGGGGCGGGAGAGACAATGAGCAGTTCTTC.

This clone was observed a few times. The V call is TRBV5-1, the J call TRBJ1-4; no clear D. Germline V gene lookup returns CDR1 SGHRS and CDR2 YFSETQ. CDR3 size: 18 residues. V was clipped by 5 bases and J by 0 bases, with 20 bases between them. This CDR3 reads CASRYLPFSGTTNEKLFF. CDR3 DNA sequence: TGCGCCAGCAGATATCTCCCCTTCAGTGGCACAACTAATGAAAAACTGTTTTTT.

This chain links TRBV7-2 with TRBJ1-1; unclear D gene. Looked up from germline, CDR1 is SGHTA and CDR2 is FQGNSA. Trimming pared 3 bases from V and 3 bases from J, leaving 14 bases between. The CDR3 has 15 residues. The CDR3 loop reads CASSFFSVRDTEAFF. CDR3 in DNA: TGTGCCAGCAGCTTCTTTTCCGTCCGGGACACTGAAGCTTTCTTT.

This chain links TRBV2 with TRBJ2-3; 12 bases match TRBD2. The V gene's germline CDR1 is SNHLY and CDR2 FYNNEI. V was pared by 4 bases and J by 8 bases, with 7 bases of the junction left unmatched. The CDR3 is 15 residues long. The CDR3 protein is CASSGLAGAVGTQYF. CDR3 bases: TGTGCCAGCAGTGGACTAGCGGGAGCGGTGGGTACGCAGTATTTT.

V and J are TRBV6-5 and TRBJ1-1, with D possibly TRBD1 on 6 matching bases. The CDR3 has 15 amino acids. V dropped 0 bases and J dropped 2 bases, with 10 bases sitting between them. CDR1 and CDR2 from the germline V gene are MNHEY and SVGAGI. CDR3 in amino acids: CASSYSAGANTEAFF. CDR3 in DNA: TGTGCCAGCAGTTACTCAGCAGGGGCAAACACTGAAGCTTTCTTT.

V and J are TRBV7-8 and TRBJ1-2; possibly TRBD1 for D (6 bases). Germline CDR1 reads SGHVS; CDR2 reads FQNEAQ. Trimming removed 1 base from V and 0 bases from J, with 9 bases in between. The CDR3 spans 15 residues. The CDR3 DNA is TGTGCCAGCAGCTTAGATAGGACAGCTAACTATGGCTACACCTTC. This encodes CASSLDRTANYGYTF.